This T cell receptor (beta chain) was obtained from a study of Ad26.COV2.S vaccination and SARS-CoV-2 variants. About the research overall: Donor joined the COV1001 Ad26.COV2.S trial arm.

The CDR3 sequence is 14 residues long. Trimming left V 0 bases short and J 9 bases short, with 15 bases between. Germline V CDR1 and CDR2: SGHVS, FQNEAQ. Method: immunoSEQ multiplex PCR; TCRdb's copy keeps in-frame clones and lacks some. The sample lists fewer than 400,000 clones, around 90% occurring once. Noted treatment: 19 received Ad26.COV2.S at low or high dose, single or two shots; roughly five received placebo; per-sample allocation not given. Specimen acquisition occurred on day 63 following the initial vaccine or placebo injection. The clonotype originates from a person aged 18 to 65 who received the Ad26.COV2.S COVID-19 vaccine or a placebo. The rearrangement uses TRBV7-8 and TRBJ2-7; D is ambiguous. The starting material was peripheral blood, obtained in a trial of Ad26.COV2.S vaccine versus placebo. Here the CDR3 reads CASSLANGAKGQYF. DNA of the CDR3: TGTGCCAGCAGCTTAGCAAATGGAGCTAAGGGGCAGTACTTC. Using reference TRBV7-8 and TRBJ2-7 for the parts outside the CDR3, the full variable domain is GAGVSQSPRYKVAKRGQDVALRCDPISGHVSLFWYQQALGQGPEFLTYFQNEAQLDKSGLPSDRFFAERPEGSVSTLKIQRTQQEDSAVYLCASSLANGAKGQYFGPGTRLTVT.